This T cell receptor beta chain emerged from a study of T-cell reconstitution after alpha-beta-depleted transplantation in children. Whole-study findings and limits: Certain patients had high TCRbeta diversity at day 60, and it came from recipient T cells and thymic progenitors that survived. Once a year had passed after transplant, T-cell counts and diversity came mostly from newly produced T cells.

The library targeted TCRbeta and was prepared with unique molecular identifiers. TCRdb re-analysed the PCR reads in MiXCR, keeping a single row per CDR3 protein. The sample records 150,000 to 200,000 distinct CDR3 sequences, 6.3% being singletons. V shed 6 bases and J 5 bases; nucleotides not matched to a gene: 9. Germline assignment: CDR1 KGHDR and CDR2 SFDVKD. The CDR3 is made up of 15 amino acids. This clonotype occurred many times. The antigen is not known. The gene calls are TRBV24-1 and TRBJ2-1; 7 bases align to TRBD1. This specimen was PBMCs, taken before TCRalphabeta/CD19-depleted stem cell transplant. This sequence originates from a girl younger than two with combined immunodeficiency, due to receive a stem cell transplant. The CDR3 loop is CATSRVTTGNNEQFF. For the CDR3, the DNA is TGTGCCACCAGTCGCGTCACGACAGGGAACAATGAGCAGTTCTTC.